This T cell receptor (beta chain) was captured by sequencing in a study of T cells in Graves' hyperthyroidism and ophthalmopathy. On the study more broadly: Before any treatment, at initial diagnosis, peripheral blood was collected.

For this clonotype: Its target is unknown. This is likely a read error, given that the CDR3 carries no conserved phenylalanine or tryptophan at its end.

Hyperthyroidism patients were newly diagnosed, had disease duration under 2 months, and were aged 18 to 65 years. Exclusions: uncontrolled infection, other autoimmune disease, pregnancy, lactation. The study, taken as a whole, reports: Prediction of ophthalmopathy progression came a median around 7.1 months pre-onset.

V was pared by 5 bases and J by 0 bases, with 14 bases between. This CDR3 has 15 amino acids. Amplified TCR beta CDR3 regions came from RNA transcripts. TCR CDR3 underwent first-round RT-PCR with the HTBI primer set. One entry per CDR3 protein, called by TCRdb with MiXCR from the multiplex PCR reads. The table records 500,000 to 750,000 distinct CDR3 sequences, around 16% of them present only once. Sequencing was done on a sample of blood. The TCR comes from a woman in her 30s with Graves' hyperthyroidism. The J gene is TRBJ2-7, the V gene TRBV12-3 or TRBV12-4; D unresolved. In DNA, the CDR3 is TGTGCCAGCAGTCCCCCCCGGAGAGGCTCCTACGAGCAGTACCTC. This sequence encodes CASSPPRRGSYEQYL.